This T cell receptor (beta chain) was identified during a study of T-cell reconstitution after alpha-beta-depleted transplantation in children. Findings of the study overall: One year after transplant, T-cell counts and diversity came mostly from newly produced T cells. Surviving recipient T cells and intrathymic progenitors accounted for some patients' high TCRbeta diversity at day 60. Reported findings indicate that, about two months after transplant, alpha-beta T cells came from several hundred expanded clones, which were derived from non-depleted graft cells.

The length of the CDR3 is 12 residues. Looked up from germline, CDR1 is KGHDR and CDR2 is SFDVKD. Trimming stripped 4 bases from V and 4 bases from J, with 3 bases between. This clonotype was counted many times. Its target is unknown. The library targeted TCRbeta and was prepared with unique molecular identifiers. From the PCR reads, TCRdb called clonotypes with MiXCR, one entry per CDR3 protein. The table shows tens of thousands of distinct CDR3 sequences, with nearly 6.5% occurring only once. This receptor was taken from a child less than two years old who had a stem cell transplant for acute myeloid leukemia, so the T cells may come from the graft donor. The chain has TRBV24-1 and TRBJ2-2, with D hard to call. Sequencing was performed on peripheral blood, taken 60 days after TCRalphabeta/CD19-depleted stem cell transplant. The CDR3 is CATSEGTGELFF. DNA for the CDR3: TGTGCCACCAGTGAAGGCACCGGGGAGCTGTTTTTT.